A selection of T cell receptor beta chains follows, all from one sample in a study of cytomegalovirus exposure and HLA in healthy donors. Assay: immunoSEQ multiplex PCR; the TCRdb copy retains only in-frame clones and omits some. The sample contains over 100,000 clones, roughly four fifths of which appear only once. Material for sequencing was PBMCs. These receptors came from a male donor in good health and CMV-seronegative. The CDR3 runs from the conserved cysteine through the conserved F or W. A D gene is named only where the DNA matches it firmly. Clone size is given for some rows only: seen once, a few or many times, or a class if the clone is expanded.

V	D	J	size	CDR3	DNA
TRBV7-2	TRBD1	TRBJ1-6	-	CASSLGDRALSSYNSPLHF	TGTGCCAGCAGCTTAGGGGACAGGGCCTTAAGCTCCTATAATTCACCCCTCCACTTT
TRBV28	-	TRBJ2-3	-	CASSDRIGAKGTDTQYF	TGTGCCAGCTCGGATAGAATAGGGGCAAAGGGCACAGATACGCAGTATTTT
TRBV7-9	-	TRBJ2-5	-	CSSSSGWGLTQETQYF	TGTTCCAGCAGCTCAGGGTGGGGACTGACGCAAGAGACCCAGTACTTC
TRBV6-5	-	TRBJ2-3	few	CASSYLDSDTDTQYF	TGTGCCAGCAGTTATCTTGACAGTGACACAGATACGCAGTATTTT
TRBV7-9	-	TRBJ2-7	few	CASSFGSGEQYF	TGTGCCAGCAGTTTTGGGAGCGGGGAGCAGTACTTC
TRBV30	-	TRBJ2-7	-	CAWSRNQNRDKDSYEQYF	TGTGCCTGGAGCCGAAACCAGAACCGGGACAAAGACTCCTACGAGCAGTACTTC
TRBV5-6	TRBD1	TRBJ2-1	few	CASSFPGQGDEQFF	TGTGCCAGCAGCTTTCCTGGACAGGGGGATGAGCAGTTCTTC
TRBV2	-	TRBJ2-1	-	CASAGAGRRAGNEQFF	TGTGCCAGCGCTGGCGCCGGAAGGAGGGCCGGCAATGAGCAGTTCTTC
TRBV19	TRBD2	TRBJ2-1	once	CASRLAGGVPNEQFF	TGTGCCAGTAGGCTAGCGGGAGGGGTACCAAATGAGCAGTTCTTC
TRBV5-1	-	TRBJ2-2	once	CASSPKVQGNTGELFF	TGCGCCAGCAGCCCGAAGGTACAGGGGAACACCGGGGAGCTGTTTTTT
TRBV30	-	TRBJ1-5	-	CAWSPGGQPQHF	TGTGCCTGGAGTCCGGGGGGGCAGCCCCAGCATTTT
TRBV11-2	-	TRBJ1-3	few	CASSFGQPNPGNTIYF	TGTGCCAGCAGCTTCGGACAGCCAAATCCAGGAAACACCATATATTTT
TRBV19	-	TRBJ1-2	-	CASGGALMVGGYTF	TGTGCCAGCGGGGGAGCCCTGATGGTGGGTGGCTACACCTTC
TRBV30	-	TRBJ1-6	-	CACYSPGSRSPLHF	TGTGCCTGTTACTCCCCGGGGTCTCGTTCACCCCTCCACTTT
TRBV28	-	TRBJ2-1	-	CASSLEGRYNEQFF	TGTGCCAGCAGTTTGGAGGGACGATACAATGAGCAGTTCTTC
TRBV9	TRBD1	TRBJ1-2	-	CASSQYTQGQGDGYTF	TGTGCCAGCAGTCAATACACCCAAGGACAGGGGGATGGCTACACCTTC
TRBV18	TRBD1	TRBJ2-3	few	CASSPRTGGTDTQYF	TGTGCCAGCTCACCACGGACAGGGGGCACAGATACGCAGTATTTT
TRBV28	-	TRBJ2-5	few	CASSFLGGSETQYF	TGTGCCAGCAGTTTCCTAGGTGGGAGCGAGACCCAGTACTTC
TRBV7-9	-	TRBJ1-5	-	CASSSPGQVPQHF	TGTGCCAGCAGCTCCCCGGGACAAGTTCCCCAACATTTT
TRBV6-1	TRBD1	TRBJ1-5	-	CASSGGQNKYSNQPQHF	TGTGCCAGCAGTGGGGGACAGAATAAATATAGCAATCAGCCCCAGCATTTT
TRBV27	TRBD1	TRBJ2-4	-	CASSDRVEAKNIQYF	TGTGCCAGCAGTGACAGGGTGGAGGCCAAAAACATTCAGTACTTC
TRBV4-3	-	TRBJ1-3	-	CASSQDGDFQSSGNTIYF	TGCGCCAGCAGCCAAGATGGAGATTTTCAGAGCTCTGGAAACACCATATATTTT
TRBV6-1	-	TRBJ2-7	-	CASSEFGGNYEQYF	TGTGCCAGCAGTGAGTTCGGGGGAAACTACGAGCAGTACTTC
TRBV7-9	-	TRBJ2-7	-	CASSPPNSYEQYF	TGTGCCAGCAGCCCCCCAAACTCCTACGAGCAGTACTTC
TRBV5-3	-	TRBJ2-1	-	CARSRGHCSYNEQFF	TGTGCCAGAAGCCGGGGACATTGCTCCTACAATGAGCAGTTCTTC
TRBV6-5	TRBD2	TRBJ2-4	-	CASRAGGPLENIQYF	TGTGCCAGCAGAGCGGGAGGGCCACTTGAAAACATTCAGTACTTC
TRBV30	-	TRBJ1-2	-	CAWSGTRMANYGYTF	TGTGCCTGGAGTGGAACCAGGATGGCGAACTATGGCTACACCTTC
TRBV11-2	TRBD1	TRBJ1-1	few	CASSLDPGAWTGGMNTEAFF	TGTGCCAGCAGCTTAGACCCCGGGGCGTGGACAGGGGGTATGAACACTGAAGCTTTCTTT
TRBV2	TRBD1	TRBJ1-2	few	CASTGQGEGYTF	TGTGCCTCCACGGGACAGGGAGAGGGCTACACCTTC
TRBV5-1	TRBD2	TRBJ2-5	-	CASSLDGPGLAGVKTQYF	TGCGCCAGCAGCTTGGATGGACCGGGACTAGCGGGAGTCAAGACCCAGTACTTC
TRBV28	TRBD1	TRBJ2-7	-	CASSLTPGQGSYEQYF	TGTGCCAGCAGTCTAACTCCGGGACAGGGCTCCTACGAGCAGTACTTC
TRBV27	-	TRBJ2-5	few	CASRKTGIQETQYF	TGTGCCAGCAGGAAAACAGGGATCCAAGAGACCCAGTACTTC
TRBV13	TRBD1	TRBJ2-4	once	CASSLQGARNIQYF	TGTGCCAGCAGCTTACAGGGGGCGAGGAACATTCAGTACTTC
TRBV19	-	TRBJ1-2	-	CASSIGRGAYRNYGYTF	TGTGCCAGTAGTATAGGCAGGGGCGCCTATCGTAACTATGGCTACACCTTC
TRBV30	-	TRBJ1-1	-	CAWSRGPEAFF	TGTGCCTGGAGTCGTGGGCCTGAAGCTTTCTTT
TRBV5-4	-	TRBJ1-3	-	CASSTGFSGNTIYF	TGTGCCAGCAGTACCGGGTTCTCTGGAAACACCATATATTTT
TRBV30	TRBD2	TRBJ2-1	-	CAWSLSGGASEQFF	TGTGCCTGGAGCCTTAGCGGGGGGGCCAGTGAGCAGTTCTTC
TRBV6-4	TRBD2	TRBJ2-1	-	CASRGGWNNEQFF	TGTGCCAGCAGGGGGGGGTGGAACAATGAGCAGTTCTTC
TRBV19	TRBD2	TRBJ2-1	-	CASNSGSMNEQFF	TGTGCCAGTAATAGCGGGAGTATGAATGAGCAGTTCTTC
TRBV5-6	-	TRBJ1-3	-	CASSLAIDRGPGNTIYF	TGTGCCAGCAGCTTGGCTATTGACAGAGGACCTGGAAACACCATATATTTT
TRBV19	-	TRBJ1-2	few	CASSAGANYGYTF	TGTGCCAGTAGTGCCGGGGCTAACTATGGCTACACCTTC
TRBV7-9	TRBD1	TRBJ1-2	few	CASSRGQGGDYGYTF	TGTGCCAGCAGCCGGGGACAGGGGGGGGACTATGGCTACACCTTC
TRBV27	TRBD1	TRBJ1-1	once	CASKSSGPGQANTEAFF	TGTGCCAGCAAGTCTAGTGGCCCGGGACAGGCGAACACTGAAGCTTTCTTT
TRBV11-2	-	TRBJ2-7	-	CASSLDRYEQYF	TGTGCCAGCAGCTTAGACAGGTACGAGCAGTACTTC
TRBV5-4	-	TRBJ1-4	-	CASSKNSGGLFF	TGTGCCAGCAGCAAAAATAGCGGGGGACTGTTTTTT
TRBV2	TRBD2	TRBJ2-7	-	CASSEPLAEAYEQYF	TGTGCCAGCAGTGAACCACTAGCGGAGGCCTACGAGCAGTACTTC
TRBV27	-	TRBJ2-1	few	CASTGGTYNEQFF	TGTGCCAGCACCGGGGGAACCTACAATGAGCAGTTCTTC
TRBV11-2	-	TRBJ2-1	once	CASSLDLFYNEQFF	TGTGCCAGCAGCTTAGACCTATTCTACAATGAGCAGTTCTTC
TRBV19	-	TRBJ1-1	-	CASSIRQGVNTEAFF	TGTGCTAGTAGTATACGGCAGGGCGTGAACACTGAAGCTTTCTTT
TRBV6-5	-	TRBJ2-3	-	CATSRGVADTQYF	TGTGCCACCTCCAGGGGGGTAGCAGATACGCAGTATTTT
TRBV28	-	TRBJ1-4	-	CASSLGGRSNEKLFF	TGTGCCAGCAGTTTAGGGGGCCGAAGTAATGAAAAACTGTTTTTT
TRBV27	TRBD1	TRBJ1-5	-	CASSLSIGQGWPQHF	TGTGCCAGCAGTTTATCGATAGGACAGGGTTGGCCCCAGCATTTT